The 31 T cell receptor beta chains presented below share a single source sample, sequenced in a study of cytomegalovirus exposure and HLA in healthy donors. PCR employed 60 Vbeta and 13 Jbeta primers. Sequencing was performed with immunoSEQ multiplex PCR; in TCRdb, only in-frame clones are kept and a portion is missing. Found here are some 120,000 clones, 77% of them singletons; the top ten hold 10% to 15%. Sequenced: PBMCs. The receptors derive from a woman aged 35 to 49 in good health and CMV-seropositive.

V gene TRBV5-8 combines with J gene TRBJ1-5, with 9 bases fitting TRBD1. The CDR3 length is 14 residues. V lost 0 bases, J lost 6 bases, and 1 base stayed unmatched. The germline V gene encodes CDR1 SGHTS and CDR2 YDEGEE. The DNA of the CDR3 is TGTGCCAGCAGCTTGGGGGACAGGGCTCAGCCCCAGCATTTT. Translating it yields CASSLGDRAQPQHF.

V is TRBV7-9 and J is TRBJ1-5; a possible D gene is TRBD1 (5 bases). The germline V and J ends were trimmed by 0 bases and 0 bases, with 15 bases remaining between them. CDR1 is SEHNR and CDR2 is FQNEAQ in the germline V gene (reference sequence). The CDR3 contains 18 residues. The CDR3 sequence is CASSLALGGGFSNQPQHF. Here the CDR3 DNA reads TGTGCCAGCAGCTTAGCCTTGGGCGGGGGGTTTAGCAATCAGCCCCAGCATTTT.

The V and J genes are TRBV27 and TRBJ2-6, with 8 positions matching TRBD1. The CDR3 sequence is 15 residues long. With V trimmed by 4 bases and J by 4 bases, 3 bases remained unmatched. Germline CDR1 reads MNHEY; CDR2 reads SMNVEV (reference sequence). CDR3 sequence: CASSSRGLGANVLTF. In DNA form, the CDR3 reads TGTGCCAGCAGTTCCAGGGGGCTCGGGGCCAACGTCCTGACTTTC.

The chain has TRBV19 and TRBJ2-6; 7 nucleotides match TRBD2. Germline V CDR1 and CDR2: LNHDA, SQIVND (reference sequence). Trimming cost V 10 bases and J 2 bases; bases outside gene matches: 17. The CDR3 spans 18 residues. The CDR3 nucleotides are TGTGCCACTAAACCACTCGAGGGAGGGGAAACTGGGGCCAACGTCCTGACTTTC. It yields the protein CATKPLEGGETGANVLTF. The full variable domain, completed using reference TRBV19 and TRBJ2-6, is DGGITQSPKYLFRKEGQNVTLSCEQNLNHDAMYWYRQDPGQGLRLIYYSQIVNDFQKGDIAEGYSVSREKKESFPLTVTSAQKNPTAFYLCATKPLEGGETGANVLTFGAGSRLTVL.

The V gene is TRBV11-2, the J gene TRBJ2-7, with D perhaps TRBD1 (5 bases). The germline gives CDR1 SGHAT, CDR2 FQNNGV. The CDR3 spans 13 residues. V was trimmed by 1 base and J by 5 bases, leaving 9 bases between them. CDR3: CASSLGPGNEQYF. For the CDR3, the DNA is TGTGCCAGCAGCTTAGGTCCAGGGAACGAGCAGTACTTC.

This chain uses TRBV6-5 with TRBJ2-7; tentatively, D is TRBD2 (6 bases). CDR1 and CDR2 from the germline V gene are MNHEY and SVGAGI. CDR3 size: 12 residues. Trimming left V 8 bases short and J 6 bases short, with 14 bases between. The CDR3 DNA follows: TGTGCCAGCCGGGGCCAGGGAGGCGAGCAGTACTTC. It translates to CASRGQGGEQYF.

The chain employs TRBV5-1 and TRBJ2-3, with D unresolved. Trimming removed 3 bases at V and 1 base at J, with 12 bases between. CDR3 length: 15 amino acids. Germline loops: CDR1 SGHRS, CDR2 YFSETQ. The chain's CDR3 is CASSSRGEGTDTQYF. The CDR3 DNA follows: TGCGCCAGCAGCTCGAGAGGCGAAGGCACAGATACGCAGTATTTT.

On this clone itself: This specimen includes other DNA sequences encoding the same CDR3. V is TRBV5-1 and J is TRBJ1-5, with a tentative D call TRBD1 (5 bases). The CDR3 extends over 14 amino acids. CDR1 SGHRS and CDR2 YFSETQ come from the germline V gene. Trimming removed 2 bases from V and 4 bases from J, with 10 bases in between. The CDR3 reads CASSFGGLNQPQHF. CDR3 DNA sequence: TGCGCCAGCAGCTTCGGGGGATTGAATCAGCCCCAGCATTTT.

This chain uses TRBV28 with TRBJ1-2; D possibly corresponds to TRBD1 (5 bases). Germline-derived CDR1 and CDR2 are MDHEN and SYDVKM. The CDR3 runs 13 residues. Trimming removed 3 bases at V and 7 bases at J, with 12 bases between. CDR3 DNA: TGTGCCAGCAGTTTCGGGGGGGTCCCTGGCTACACCTTC. It encodes CASSFGGVPGYTF.

The chain links TRBV9 to TRBJ1-2; tentative D call: TRBD1 (6 bases). Germline CDR1 reads SGDLS; CDR2 reads YYNGEE. The CDR3 extends over 16 amino acids. V gave up 3 bases and J gave up 1 base, with 16 bases separating them. The CDR3 is CASSEGEGNFNYGYTF. The DNA for the CDR3 is TGTGCCAGCAGCGAGGGGGAGGGGAATTTTAACTATGGCTACACCTTC.

In its sample, this clone was seen a few times. The rearrangement links TRBV18 to TRBJ2-7, with D maybe TRBD2 (7 bases). The CDR3 length is 13 residues. Trimming cost V 3 bases and J 5 bases, with 11 bases left between them. In germline, CDR1 is KGHSH, CDR2 LQKENI. CDR3 nucleotide sequence: TGTGCCAGCTCACCGGTCGGGGGGCACGAGCAGTACTTC. Encoded protein: CASSPVGGHEQYF.

The gene calls are TRBV14 and TRBJ2-7; 9 bases match TRBD1. J lost 5 bases, V lost 4 bases, and 9 bases had no gene match. The CDR3 covers 15 residues. The germline V gene has CDR1 SGHDN and CDR2 FVKESK. The DNA for the CDR3 is TGTGCCAGCAGCCGCACCGGGACAGGGCCTCACGAGCAGTACTTC. Translation: CASSRTGTGPHEQYF.

The V gene is TRBV28, the J gene TRBJ2-2, with TRBD1 matching over 8 bases. CDR1 is MDHEN and CDR2 is SYDVKM in the germline V gene. This CDR3 spans 15 amino acids. V gave up 4 bases and J gave up 3 bases; unmatched junction bases: 4. CDR3 nucleotide sequence: TGTGCCAGCAGTTCCCAGGGGGCCCACACCGGGGAGCTGTTTTTT. Protein product: CASSSQGAHTGELFF.

The chain recombines TRBV19 with TRBJ2-1, with D perhaps matching TRBD2 (6 bases). V was cut by 1 base and J by 2 bases, with 12 bases left in between. Per the germline V gene, CDR1 is LNHDA and CDR2 is SQIVND (reference sequence). The CDR3 runs to 16 residues. The CDR3 DNA reads as TGTGCCAGTAGTATAGCAGGCGGGATCCCCTACAATGAGCAGTTCTTC. This gives the protein CASSIAGGIPYNEQFF.

V is TRBV7-9 and J is TRBJ1-4; 8 bases line up with TRBD1. Looked up from germline, CDR1 is SEHNR and CDR2 is FQNEAQ (reference sequence). Trimming at V came to 1 base and at J to 6 bases, leaving 1 base not matched to a gene. There are 14 residues in the CDR3. The CDR3 bases are TGTGCCAGCAGCTTAGACAGGGGGTATGAAAAACTGTTTTTT. Its translation is CASSLDRGYEKLFF.

The chain links TRBV5-1 to TRBJ2-7; TRBD1 is a possible D gene (8 bases). The germline V and J ends were trimmed by 9 bases and 5 bases, with 24 bases remaining between them. This CDR3 has 15 amino acids. Per the germline V gene, CDR1 is SGHRS and CDR2 is YFSETQ. The CDR3 is CANPPREDREHEQYF. The CDR3 nucleotides are TGCGCCAATCCTCCTCGGGAGGACAGGGAACACGAGCAGTACTTC.

The genes are TRBV30 and TRBJ2-7, with TRBD1 matching 9 bases. V lost 1 base, J lost 3 bases, and 7 bases stayed unmatched. The CDR3 spans 15 residues. Germline-derived CDR1 and CDR2 are GTSNPN and SVGIG (reference sequence). The CDR3 protein is CAWSGGTGFGYEQYF. The CDR3 region has the DNA TGTGCCTGGAGTGGGGGGACAGGGTTCGGCTACGAGCAGTACTTC. Variable domain in full (rest from reference TRBV30 and TRBJ2-7): SQTIHQWPATLVQPVGSPLSLECTVEGTSNPNLYWYRQAAGRGLQLLFYSVGIGQISSEVPQNLSASRPQDRQFILSSKKLLLSDSGFYLCAWSGGTGFGYEQYFGPGTRLTVT.

The rearrangement joins TRBV4-1 to TRBJ2-3; D unresolved. CDR1 and CDR2 (germline): MGHRA, YSYEKL. This CDR3 has 15 amino acids. The V end was cut by 0 bases, the J end by 2 bases, with 9 bases between. The CDR3 region has the DNA TGCGCCAGCAGCCAAGAGAGTAGAGACACAGATACGCAGTATTTT. Protein product: CASSQESRDTDTQYF.

The CDR3 is CASSPRTSDYEQYF. As DNA, the CDR3 is TGCGCCAGCAGCCCACGGACTAGCGACTACGAGCAGTACTTC. This sequence joins TRBV5-1 and TRBJ2-7; 9 bases agree with TRBD2. Germline lookup yields CDR1 SGHRS and CDR2 YFSETQ. The CDR3 contains 14 residues. Trimming took 4 bases from V and 3 from J; bases not matched to a gene: 5.

The genes are TRBV5-1 and TRBJ1-1; weak D call: TRBD1 (6 bases). The CDR3 length is 15 residues. The germline V and J ends were trimmed by 0 bases and 4 bases, with 13 bases remaining between them. Germline V CDR1 and CDR2: SGHRS, YFSETQ. In nucleotides, the CDR3 is TGCGCCAGCAGCTTGGTCGGGGGGCGCTTCACTGAAGCTTTCTTT. Translating it yields CASSLVGGRFTEAFF. Combining the CDR3 with reference TRBV5-1 and TRBJ1-1 gives the whole variable domain KAGVTQTPRYLIKTRGQQVTLSCSPISGHRSVSWYQQTPGQGLQFLFEYFSETQRNKGNFPGRFSGRQFSNSRSEMNVSTLELGDSALYLCASSLVGGRFTEAFFGQGTRLTVV.

This clone was seen a few times. This sequence joins TRBV28 and TRBJ2-1; 9 bases map to TRBD2. CDR3 size: 15 residues. CDR1 is MDHEN, CDR2 SYDVKM, per germline. The ends lost 5 bases at V and 4 bases at J; junction bases unmatched: 6. CDR3 nucleotide sequence: TGTGCCAGCAGTCTAGCGGGAATATTGTACAATGAGCAGTTCTTC. Its translation is CASSLAGILYNEQFF.

J is TRBJ1-1 and V is TRBV2; no definite D call. The ends were cut back, 11 bases at V and 1 base at J, with 8 bases in the middle. The CDR3 covers 11 residues. CDR1 and CDR2 (germline): SNHLY, FYNNEI. This CDR3 reads CAGRQNTEAFF. CDR3 DNA: TGTGCCGGAAGACAGAACACTGAAGCTTTCTTT.

The chain combines TRBV15 with TRBJ2-1; 10 bases are a match to TRBD2. With V trimmed by 3 bases and J by 6 bases, 14 bases remained unmatched. CDR3 length: 18 amino acids. The germline CDR1 and CDR2 sequences are LNHNV and YYDKDF (reference sequence). The CDR3 region has the DNA TGTGCCACCAGCAGGAACCCACCCGTGACTAGCGGGCCCAATGAGCAGTTCTTC. Amino acid sequence: CATSRNPPVTSGPNEQFF.

The chain is built from TRBV4-1 and TRBJ2-4, with D possibly being TRBD2 (6 bases). V was clipped by 4 bases and J by 0 bases, with 13 bases between them. The CDR3 sequence is 16 residues long. Germline V CDR1 and CDR2: MGHRA, YSYEKL. Here the CDR3 reads CASSRGGAIAKNIQYF. In nucleotides, the CDR3 is TGCGCCAGCAGCCGTGGAGGGGCCATAGCCAAAAACATTCAGTACTTC.

V and J are TRBV19 and TRBJ2-2; D possibly corresponds to TRBD2 (7 bases). CDR1 and CDR2 from the germline V gene are LNHDA and SQIVND (reference sequence). The CDR3 is made up of 14 amino acids. Trimming shortened V by 3 bases and J by 6 bases, and 11 bases separated the two germline ends. The CDR3 DNA reads TGTGCCAGTAGTATCACAGGGAGGGCCGGGGAGCTGTTTTTT. Translated: CASSITGRAGELFF.

The J gene is TRBJ1-2, the V gene TRBV6-1; D perhaps matches TRBD1 (5 bases). V was cut by 4 bases and J by 0 bases, with 12 bases left in between. The CDR3 loop spans 15 amino acids. Germline V gene lookup returns CDR1 MNHNS and CDR2 SASEGT. For the CDR3, the DNA is TGTGCCAGCAGTGGCTATGGGACTTCTAACTATGGCTACACCTTC. This gives the protein CASSGYGTSNYGYTF.

This clone was recorded only once. CDR3 sequence reads: CASGRGDYKETQYF. CDR3 DNA: TGTGCTAGTGGTAGAGGGGACTACAAAGAGACCCAGTACTTC. The chain is built from TRBV12-5 and TRBJ2-5; 7 nucleotides line up with TRBD2. Looked up from germline, CDR1 is LGHNT and CDR2 is FRNRAP. CDR3 length: 14 residues. V shed 5 bases and J 3 bases; nucleotides not matched to a gene: 6.

The chain carries TRBV4-1 and TRBJ2-5, with TRBD2 identical over 11 bases. Germline CDR1 and CDR2: MGHRA and YSYEKL. V lost 5 bases and J lost 0; bases outside the gene matches: 5. The CDR3 covers 16 residues. CDR3 bases: TGCGCCAGCAGCTCTCCGGGACTAGCGGACCAAGAGACCCAGTACTTC. Translated: CASSSPGLADQETQYF.

This clone showed up just once. V gene TRBV6-5 combines with J gene TRBJ2-7; TRBD2 might be the D (6 bases). Germline V CDR1 and CDR2: MNHEY, SVGAGI. CDR3 length: 12 residues. Trimming cost V 5 bases and J 7 bases, with 12 bases left between them. CDR3 DNA: TGTGCCAGCAGTGGAGGGATCGGGGAGCAGTACTTC. Its translation: CASSGGIGEQYF.

The V and J genes are TRBV15 and TRBJ2-5, with D possibly TRBD2 on 6 matching bases. The CDR3 sequence is 15 residues long. Between the trimmed V and J ends, which lost 0 bases and 5 bases, there was a span of 13 bases. Germline V gives CDR1 LNHNV, CDR2 YYDKDF (reference sequence). In DNA, the CDR3 is TGTGCCACCAGCAGAGACCTGGTTGGGGGGGAGACCCAGTACTTC. Protein product: CATSRDLVGGETQYF.

This clone was found once. V and J are TRBV7-9 and TRBJ2-1; TRBD1 matches at 8 bases. Looked up from germline, CDR1 is SEHNR and CDR2 is FQNEAQ (reference sequence). J gave up 7 bases and V 5 bases, and 7 bases lay outside the gene matches. The CDR3 runs to 14 residues. This CDR3 reads CASSRTGFGNEQFF. As DNA, the CDR3 is TGTGCCAGCAGCCGGACAGGGTTTGGGAATGAGCAGTTCTTC.